This T cell receptor beta chain derives from a study of cytomegalovirus exposure and HLA in healthy donors. Researchers ran the PCR with 60 Vbeta and 13 Jbeta primers. Authors' methods: Unique TCR beta chains numbered around 75 million in a later analysis, with around 11 million shared. Repertoires were generated with immunoSEQ multiplex PCR, while TCRdb's copy carries only in-frame clones and drops some. The DNA gave D and trimming, while V, J and clone size come from that table. The table includes about 130,000 clones, about 78% detected once. Study results and caveats: In a later analysis, at a false discovery rate of 0.05, about 15,000 TCR beta sequences were associated with HLA alleles. Analyses of presence and absence presupposed an approximately uniform sequencing depth across donors.

In regard to this clone: The antigen remains undetermined.

V shed 7 bases and J shed 1 base, with 13 bases lying between them. The CDR3 is 13 amino acids. Germline CDR1 reads SQVTM; CDR2 reads ANQGSEA. The chain joins TRBV29-1 to TRBJ1-1; D is possibly TRBD1 (6 bases). Sequencing used PBMCs. This sequence originates from a female donor in good health and CMV-seronegative. The CDR3, as DNA: TGCAGCGCGACAGGCTCGTGGAACACTGAAGCTTTCTTT. It translates to CSATGSWNTEAFF. Full variable domain (remainder filled in from reference TRBV29-1 and TRBJ1-1): SAVISQKPSRDICQRGTSLTIQCQVDSQVTMMFWYRQQPGQSLTLIATANQGSEATYESGFVIDKFPISRPNLTFSTLTVSNMSPEDSSIYLCSATGSWNTEAFFGQGTRLTVV.